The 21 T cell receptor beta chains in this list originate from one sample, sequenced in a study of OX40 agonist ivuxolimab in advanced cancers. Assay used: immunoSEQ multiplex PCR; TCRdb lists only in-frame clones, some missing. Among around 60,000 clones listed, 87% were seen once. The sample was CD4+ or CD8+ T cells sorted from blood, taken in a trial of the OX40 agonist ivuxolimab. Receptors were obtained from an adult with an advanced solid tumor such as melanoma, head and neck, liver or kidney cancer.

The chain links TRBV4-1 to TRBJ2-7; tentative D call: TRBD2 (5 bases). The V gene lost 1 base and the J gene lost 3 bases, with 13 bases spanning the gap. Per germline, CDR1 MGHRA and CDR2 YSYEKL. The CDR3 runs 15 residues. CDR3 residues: CASSQVRDYFYEQYF. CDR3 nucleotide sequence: TGCGCCAGCAGCCAAGTCAGAGACTACTTCTACGAGCAGTACTTC.

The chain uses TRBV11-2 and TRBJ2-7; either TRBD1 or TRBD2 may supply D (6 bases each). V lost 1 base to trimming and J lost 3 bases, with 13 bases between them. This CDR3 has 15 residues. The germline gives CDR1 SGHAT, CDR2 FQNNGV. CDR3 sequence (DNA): TGTGCCAGCAGCTTAGTCGGGGGCTTAGGCTACGAGCAGTACTTC. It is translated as CASSLVGGLGYEQYF.

CDR3 amino acids: CASSQAGGPEAFF. The CDR3 nucleotides are TGCGCCAGCAGCCAAGCAGGGGGTCCTGAAGCTTTCTTT. The chain carries TRBV4-1 and TRBJ1-1; 7 nucleotides line up with TRBD1. Trimming took 1 base from V and 6 from J; bases not matched to a gene: 2. The germline V gene has CDR1 MGHRA and CDR2 YSYEKL. This CDR3 spans 13 amino acids.

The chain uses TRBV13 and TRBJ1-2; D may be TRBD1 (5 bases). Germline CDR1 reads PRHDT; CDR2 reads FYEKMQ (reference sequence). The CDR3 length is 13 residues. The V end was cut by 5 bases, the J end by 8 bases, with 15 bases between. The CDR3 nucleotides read TGTGCCAGCAGCCGTAGGGACCTGGGGGGCTACACCTTC. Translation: CASSRRDLGGYTF.

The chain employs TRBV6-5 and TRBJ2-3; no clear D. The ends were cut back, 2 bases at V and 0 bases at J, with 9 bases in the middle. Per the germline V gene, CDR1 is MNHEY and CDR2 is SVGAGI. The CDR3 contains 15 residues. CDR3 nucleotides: TGTGCCAGCAGTTACGGGGATCCTAGCACAGATACGCAGTATTTT. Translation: CASSYGDPSTDTQYF.

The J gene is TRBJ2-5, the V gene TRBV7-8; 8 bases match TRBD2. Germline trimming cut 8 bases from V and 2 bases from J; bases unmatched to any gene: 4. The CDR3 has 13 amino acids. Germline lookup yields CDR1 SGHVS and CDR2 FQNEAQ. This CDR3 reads CASLPGGQETQYF. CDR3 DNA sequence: TGTGCCAGCCTACCGGGGGGGCAAGAGACCCAGTACTTC.

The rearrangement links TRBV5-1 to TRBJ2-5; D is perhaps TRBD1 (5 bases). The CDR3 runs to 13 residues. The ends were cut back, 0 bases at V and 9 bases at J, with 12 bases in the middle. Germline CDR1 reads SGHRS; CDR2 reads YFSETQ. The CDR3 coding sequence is TGCGCCAGCAGCTTGGACCCACAGGTGTCCCAGTACTTC. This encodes CASSLDPQVSQYF.

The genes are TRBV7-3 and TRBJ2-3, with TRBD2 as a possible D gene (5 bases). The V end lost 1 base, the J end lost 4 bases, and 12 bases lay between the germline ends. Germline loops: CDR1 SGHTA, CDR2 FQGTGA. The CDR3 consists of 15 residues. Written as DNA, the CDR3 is TGTGCCAGCAGCTTAAACGGGAAGATTGCAGATACGCAGTATTTT. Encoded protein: CASSLNGKIADTQYF.

The chain's CDR3 is CASSPSGEGRAYEQYF. In DNA form, the CDR3 reads TGTGCCAGCAGCCCTTCGGGGGAGGGGAGGGCATACGAGCAGTACTTC. The chain recombines TRBV4-2 with TRBJ2-7; 7 bases match TRBD2. The junction had 13 bases not matched to a gene; V was cut back by 4 bases and J by 4 bases. Germline V CDR1 and CDR2: LGHNA, YNFKEQ. The length of the CDR3 is 16 residues.

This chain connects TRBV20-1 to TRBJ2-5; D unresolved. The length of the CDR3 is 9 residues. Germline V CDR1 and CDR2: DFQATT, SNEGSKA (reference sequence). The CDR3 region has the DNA TGCAGAACCCCGGAGACCCAGTACTTC. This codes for CRTPETQYF.

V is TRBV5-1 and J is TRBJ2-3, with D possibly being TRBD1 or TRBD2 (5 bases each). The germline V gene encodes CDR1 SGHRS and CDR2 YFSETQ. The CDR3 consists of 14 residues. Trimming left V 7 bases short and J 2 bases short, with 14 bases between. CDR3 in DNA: TGCGCCAGCTTCGAGGGGTTTTCCACAGATACGCAGTATTTT. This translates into CASFEGFSTDTQYF. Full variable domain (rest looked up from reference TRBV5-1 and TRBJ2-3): KAGVTQTPRYLIKTRGQQVTLSCSPISGHRSVSWYQQTPGQGLQFLFEYFSETQRNKGNFPGRFSGRQFSNSRSEMNVSTLELGDSALYLCASFEGFSTDTQYFGPGTRLTVL.

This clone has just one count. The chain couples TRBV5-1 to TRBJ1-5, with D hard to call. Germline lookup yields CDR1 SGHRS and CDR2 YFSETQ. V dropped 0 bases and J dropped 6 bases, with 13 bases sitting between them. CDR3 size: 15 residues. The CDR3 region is CASSLDGDESQPQHF. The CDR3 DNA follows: TGCGCCAGCAGCTTGGATGGGGATGAAAGTCAGCCCCAGCATTTT. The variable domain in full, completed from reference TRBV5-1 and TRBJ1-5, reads KAGVTQTPRYLIKTRGQQVTLSCSPISGHRSVSWYQQTPGQGLQFLFEYFSETQRNKGNFPGRFSGRQFSNSRSEMNVSTLELGDSALYLCASSLDGDESQPQHFGDGTRLSIL.

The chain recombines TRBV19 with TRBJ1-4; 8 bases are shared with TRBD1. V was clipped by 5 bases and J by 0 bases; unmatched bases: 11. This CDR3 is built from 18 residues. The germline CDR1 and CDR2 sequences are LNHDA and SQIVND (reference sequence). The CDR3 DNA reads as TGTGCCAGTAGTTTACCAGGGGGCCTAGGTGCAACTAATGAAAAACTGTTTTTT. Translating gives CASSLPGGLGATNEKLFF.

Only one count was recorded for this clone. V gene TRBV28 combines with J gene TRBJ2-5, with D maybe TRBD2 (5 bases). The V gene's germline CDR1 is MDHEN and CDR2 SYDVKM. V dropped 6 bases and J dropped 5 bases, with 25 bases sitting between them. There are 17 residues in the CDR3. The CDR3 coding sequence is TGTGCCAGCAGCTCCTCGGGGAGAGCACGGACCGGGGAGACCCAGTACTTC. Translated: CASSSSGRARTGETQYF.

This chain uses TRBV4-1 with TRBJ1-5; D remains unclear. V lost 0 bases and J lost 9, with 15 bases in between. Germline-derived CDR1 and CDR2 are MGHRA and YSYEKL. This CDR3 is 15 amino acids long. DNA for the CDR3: TGCGCCAGCAGCCAAGAAGGCAGCAATCAGCGGCCCCAGCATTTT. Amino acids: CASSQEGSNQRPQHF.

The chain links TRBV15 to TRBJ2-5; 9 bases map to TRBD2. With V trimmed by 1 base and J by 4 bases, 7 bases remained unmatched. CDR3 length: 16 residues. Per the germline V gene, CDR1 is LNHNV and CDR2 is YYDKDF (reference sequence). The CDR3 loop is CATSRGSSGKLETQYF. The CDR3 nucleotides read TGTGCCACCAGCAGAGGCTCTAGCGGGAAACTAGAGACCCAGTACTTC. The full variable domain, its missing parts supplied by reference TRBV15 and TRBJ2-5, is DAMVIQNPRYQVTQFGKPVTLSCSQTLNHNVMYWYQQKSSQAPKLLFHYYDKDFNNEADTPDNFQSRRPNTSFCFLDIRSPGLGDTAMYLCATSRGSSGKLETQYFGPGTRLLVL.

The CDR3 coding sequence is TGTGCCAGCAGTGAACGACTAGCCCTCACAGATACGCAGTATTTT. Protein: CASSERLALTDTQYF. The V call is TRBV6-1, the J call TRBJ2-3, with 7 bases that match TRBD2. The CDR3 is 15 amino acids. Germline CDR1 is MNHNS and CDR2 is SASEGT. Losses at the gene ends were 2 bases for V and 2 bases for J; bases not matched to a gene: 4.

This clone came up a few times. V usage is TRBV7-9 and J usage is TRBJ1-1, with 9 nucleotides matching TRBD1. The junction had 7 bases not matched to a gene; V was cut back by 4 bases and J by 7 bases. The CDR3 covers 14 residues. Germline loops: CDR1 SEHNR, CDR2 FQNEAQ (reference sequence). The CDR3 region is CASSSPRTGVEAFF. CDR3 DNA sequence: TGTGCCAGCAGCTCCCCTAGGACAGGGGTTGAAGCTTTCTTT.

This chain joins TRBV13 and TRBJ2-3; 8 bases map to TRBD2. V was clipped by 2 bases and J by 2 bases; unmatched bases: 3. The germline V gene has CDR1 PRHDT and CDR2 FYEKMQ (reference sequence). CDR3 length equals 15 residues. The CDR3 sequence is CASSLTSGYTDTQYF. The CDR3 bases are TGTGCCAGCAGCTTAACTAGCGGATACACAGATACGCAGTATTTT.

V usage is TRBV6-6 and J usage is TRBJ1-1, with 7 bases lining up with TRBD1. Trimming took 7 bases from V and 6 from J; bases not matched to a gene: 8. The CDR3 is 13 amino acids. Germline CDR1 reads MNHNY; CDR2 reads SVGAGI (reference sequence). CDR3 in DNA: TGTGCCAGCATTCCGGGACAGACTCCTGAAGCTTTCTTT. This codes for CASIPGQTPEAFF.

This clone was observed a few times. As DNA, the CDR3 is TGCGCCAGCAGCCTGAACCGGGCCTTCAATCAGCCCCAGCATTTT. Residues: CASSLNRAFNQPQHF. The V gene is TRBV4-1, the J gene TRBJ1-5, with D hard to call. Between the trimmed V and J ends, which lost 4 bases and 3 bases, there was a span of 13 bases. The CDR3 covers 15 residues. Germline V lookup: CDR1 MGHRA, CDR2 YSYEKL.